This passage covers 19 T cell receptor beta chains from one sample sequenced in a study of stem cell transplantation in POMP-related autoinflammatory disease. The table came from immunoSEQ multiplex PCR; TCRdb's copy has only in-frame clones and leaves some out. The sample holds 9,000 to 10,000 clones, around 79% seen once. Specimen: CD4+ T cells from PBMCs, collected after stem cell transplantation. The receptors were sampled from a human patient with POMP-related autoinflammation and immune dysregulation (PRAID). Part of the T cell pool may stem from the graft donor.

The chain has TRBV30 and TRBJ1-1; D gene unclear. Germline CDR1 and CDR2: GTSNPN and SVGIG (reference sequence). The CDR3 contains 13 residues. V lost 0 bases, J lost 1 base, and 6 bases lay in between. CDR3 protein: CAWSVQQNTEAFF. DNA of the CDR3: TGTGCCTGGAGTGTACAGCAGAACACTGAAGCTTTCTTT. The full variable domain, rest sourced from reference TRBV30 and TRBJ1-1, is SQTIHQWPATLVQPVGSPLSLECTVEGTSNPNLYWYRQAAGRGLQLLFYSVGIGQISSEVPQNLSASRPQDRQFILSSKKLLLSDSGFYLCAWSVQQNTEAFFGQGTRLTVV.

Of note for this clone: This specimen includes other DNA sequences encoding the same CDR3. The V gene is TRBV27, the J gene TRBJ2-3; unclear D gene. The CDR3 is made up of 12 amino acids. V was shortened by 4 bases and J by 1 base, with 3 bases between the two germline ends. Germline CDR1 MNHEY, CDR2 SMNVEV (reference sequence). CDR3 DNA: TGTGCCAGCAGTTCCCGCACAGATACGCAGTATTTT. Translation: CASSSRTDTQYF.

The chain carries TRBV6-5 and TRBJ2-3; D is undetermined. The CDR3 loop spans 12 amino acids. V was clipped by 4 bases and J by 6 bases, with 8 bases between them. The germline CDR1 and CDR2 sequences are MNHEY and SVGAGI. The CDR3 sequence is CASSSFGDTQYF. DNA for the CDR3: TGTGCCAGCAGTTCCTTTGGGGATACGCAGTATTTT.

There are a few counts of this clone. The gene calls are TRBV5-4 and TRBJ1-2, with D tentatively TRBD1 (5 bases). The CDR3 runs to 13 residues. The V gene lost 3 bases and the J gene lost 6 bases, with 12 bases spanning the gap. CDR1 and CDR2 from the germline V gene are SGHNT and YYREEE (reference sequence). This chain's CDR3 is CASSWATENGYTF. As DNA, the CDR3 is TGTGCCAGCAGCTGGGCGACAGAGAATGGCTACACCTTC.

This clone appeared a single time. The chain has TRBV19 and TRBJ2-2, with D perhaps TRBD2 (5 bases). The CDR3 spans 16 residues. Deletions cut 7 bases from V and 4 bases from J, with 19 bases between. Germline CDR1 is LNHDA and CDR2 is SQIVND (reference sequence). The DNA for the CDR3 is TGTGCCAGTATCAACCCTATGGGGAGAGGCACCGGGGAGCTGTTTTTT. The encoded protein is CASINPMGRGTGELFF.

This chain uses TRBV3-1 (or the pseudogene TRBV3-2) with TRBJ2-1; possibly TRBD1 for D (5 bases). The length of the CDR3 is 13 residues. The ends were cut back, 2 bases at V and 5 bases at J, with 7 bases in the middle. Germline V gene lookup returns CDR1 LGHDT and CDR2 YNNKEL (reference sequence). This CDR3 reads CASSQNRNNEQFF. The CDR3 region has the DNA TGTGCCAGCAGCCAAAACAGGAACAATGAGCAGTTCTTC.

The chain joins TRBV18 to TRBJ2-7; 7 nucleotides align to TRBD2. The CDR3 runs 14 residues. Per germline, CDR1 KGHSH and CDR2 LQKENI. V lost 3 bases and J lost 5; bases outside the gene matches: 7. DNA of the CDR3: TGTGCCAGCTCACCCCGGGGGGACGGAGACGAGCAGTACTTC. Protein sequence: CASSPRGDGDEQYF.

The CDR3 loop reads CATSSPEGRAKYQPQHF. The CDR3 DNA reads as TGTGCCACCAGCTCTCCGGAGGGCAGGGCGAAATATCAGCCCCAGCATTTT. J is TRBJ1-5 and V is TRBV15, with D perhaps matching TRBD1 (5 bases). Germline V gives CDR1 LNHNV, CDR2 YYDKDF (reference sequence). Deletions cut 5 bases from V and 5 bases from J, with 22 bases between. This CDR3 is built from 17 residues.

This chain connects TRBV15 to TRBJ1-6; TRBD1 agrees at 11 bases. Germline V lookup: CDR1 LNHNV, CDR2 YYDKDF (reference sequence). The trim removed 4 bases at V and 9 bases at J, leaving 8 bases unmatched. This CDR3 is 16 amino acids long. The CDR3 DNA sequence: TGTGCCACCAGCAAATTAGGACAGGGGGCCTTTTCACCCCTCCACTTT. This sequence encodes CATSKLGQGAFSPLHF.

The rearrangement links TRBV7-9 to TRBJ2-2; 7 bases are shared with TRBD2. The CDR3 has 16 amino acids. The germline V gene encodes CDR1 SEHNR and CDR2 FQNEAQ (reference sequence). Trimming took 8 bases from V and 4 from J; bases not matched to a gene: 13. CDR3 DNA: TGTGCCAGCTCATTCGGAGGCGGGAGATTCACCGGGGAGCTGTTTTTT. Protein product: CASSFGGGRFTGELFF.

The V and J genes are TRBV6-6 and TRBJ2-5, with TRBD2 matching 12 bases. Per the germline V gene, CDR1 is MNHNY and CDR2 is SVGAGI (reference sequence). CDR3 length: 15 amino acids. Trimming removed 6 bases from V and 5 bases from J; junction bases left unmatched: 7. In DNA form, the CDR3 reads TGTGCCAGCAGACCGACTAGCGGGAGTATGGAGACCCAGTACTTC. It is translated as CASRPTSGSMETQYF.

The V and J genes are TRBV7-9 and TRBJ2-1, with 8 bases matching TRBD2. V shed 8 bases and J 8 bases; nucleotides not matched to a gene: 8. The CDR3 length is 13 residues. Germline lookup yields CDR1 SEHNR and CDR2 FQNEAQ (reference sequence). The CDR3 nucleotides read TGTGCCAGCGGGCGGGAGGTTAGTGATGAGCAGTTCTTC. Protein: CASGREVSDEQFF.

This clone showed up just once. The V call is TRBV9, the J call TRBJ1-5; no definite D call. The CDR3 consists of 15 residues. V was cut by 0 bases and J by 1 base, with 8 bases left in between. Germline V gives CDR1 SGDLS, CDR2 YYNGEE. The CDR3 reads CASSVGGLSNQPQHF. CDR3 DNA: TGTGCCAGCAGCGTAGGAGGGCTAAGCAATCAGCCCCAGCATTTT.

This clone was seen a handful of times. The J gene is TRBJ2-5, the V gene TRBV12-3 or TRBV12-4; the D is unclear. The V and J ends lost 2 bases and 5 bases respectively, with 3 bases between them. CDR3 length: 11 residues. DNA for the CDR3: TGTGCCAGCAGTTTAAAGGAGACCCAGTACTTC. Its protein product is CASSLKETQYF.

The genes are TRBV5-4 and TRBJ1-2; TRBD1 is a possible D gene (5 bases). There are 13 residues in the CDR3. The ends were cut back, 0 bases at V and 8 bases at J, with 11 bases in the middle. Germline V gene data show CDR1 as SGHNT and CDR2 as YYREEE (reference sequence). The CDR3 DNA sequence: TGTGCCAGCAGCTTGGCACAGGTAAGGGGCTACACCTTC. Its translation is CASSLAQVRGYTF. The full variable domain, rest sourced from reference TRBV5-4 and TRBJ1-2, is ETGVTQSPTHLIKTRGQQVTLRCSSQSGHNTVSWYQQALGQGPQFIFQYYREEENGRGNFPPRFSGLQFPNYSSELNVNALELDDSALYLCASSLAQVRGYTFGSGTRLTVV.

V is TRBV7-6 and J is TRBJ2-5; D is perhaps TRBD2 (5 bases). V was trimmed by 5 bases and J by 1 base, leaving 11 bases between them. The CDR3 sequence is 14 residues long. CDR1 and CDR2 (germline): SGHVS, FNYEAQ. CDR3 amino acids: CASSATSTQETQYF. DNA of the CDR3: TGTGCCAGCAGCGCCACTAGTACCCAAGAGACCCAGTACTTC.

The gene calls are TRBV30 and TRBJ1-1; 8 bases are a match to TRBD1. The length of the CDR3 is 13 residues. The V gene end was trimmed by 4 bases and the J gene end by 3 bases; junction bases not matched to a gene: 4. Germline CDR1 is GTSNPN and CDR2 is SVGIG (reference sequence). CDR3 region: CAWTRTGYTEAFF. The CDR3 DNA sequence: TGTGCCTGGACTAGGACAGGGTACACTGAAGCTTTCTTT.

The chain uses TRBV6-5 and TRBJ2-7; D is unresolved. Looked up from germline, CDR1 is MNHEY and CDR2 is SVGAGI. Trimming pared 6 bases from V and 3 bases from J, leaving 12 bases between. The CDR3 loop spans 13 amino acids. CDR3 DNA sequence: TGTGCCAGCAGGAAAGAAGCAGTCTACGAGCAGTACTTC. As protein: CASRKEAVYEQYF.

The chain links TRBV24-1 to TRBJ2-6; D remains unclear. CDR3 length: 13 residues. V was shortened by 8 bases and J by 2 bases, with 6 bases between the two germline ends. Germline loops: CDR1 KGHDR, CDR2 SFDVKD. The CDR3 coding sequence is TGTGCCACCAAAAGCGCTGGGGCCAACGTCCTGACTTTC. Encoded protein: CATKSAGANVLTF.